A selection of T cell receptor beta chains follows, all from one sample in a study of OX40 agonist ivuxolimab in advanced cancers. Sequencing was performed with immunoSEQ multiplex PCR; in TCRdb, only in-frame clones are kept and a portion is missing. The data hold 70,000 or so clones, with about 94% observed a single time. The specimen comprised CD4+ or CD8+ T cells sorted from blood, sampled in a trial of the OX40 agonist ivuxolimab. The receptors were sampled from an adult with an advanced solid tumor such as melanoma, head and neck, liver or kidney cancer. CDR3s include the opening cysteine and the closing phenylalanine or tryptophan. D genes are given only for firm matches. Size is omitted from some rows. Given values are once, few, many or a class for expanded clones.

J,size,V,D,DNA,CDR3
TRBJ1-5,few,TRBV2,.,TGTGCCAGCAGTGTCGCAGGGTGGAGCAATCAGCCCCAGCATTTT,CASSVAGWSNQPQHF
TRBJ2-7,.,TRBV7-3,TRBD2,TGTGCCAGCAGTTATAGCGGGGGGGCCTACGAGCAGTACTTC,CASSYSGGAYEQYF
TRBJ2-7,.,TRBV5-1,.,TGCGCCAGCAGCTTGGCCGGAGTGGGACCGAGCTACGAGCAGTACTTC,CASSLAGVGPSYEQYF
TRBJ1-5,.,TRBV9,.,TGTGCCAGCAGCGTAGATGGCATTAGCAATCAGCCCCAGCATTTT,CASSVDGISNQPQHF
TRBJ2-2,once,TRBV6-1,TRBD1,TGTGCCAGCAGTGGGGACAGGGGGCTAACCGGGGAGCTGTTTTTT,CASSGDRGLTGELFF
TRBJ1-1,.,TRBV16,.,TGTGCCAGCAGCCAATCGGCAGGCGGCACTGAAGCTTTCTTT,CASSQSAGGTEAFF
TRBJ1-1,.,TRBV25-1,.,TGTGCCAGCAGTGAATCCGGGGGGCCGCCCGGGACTGAAGCTTTCTTT,CASSESGGPPGTEAFF
TRBJ2-7,.,TRBV13,.,TGTGCCAGCAGCTTCCGGGACGGAGTTATCTACGAGCAGTACTTC,CASSFRDGVIYEQYF
TRBJ1-2,.,TRBV9,.,TGTGCCAGCAGCGTAGAAGCGGATAACTATGGCTACACCTTC,CASSVEADNYGYTF
TRBJ2-1,.,TRBV4-1,TRBD2,TGCGCCAGCAGTCCCCTACCGGGGGGAGCGGGCCGGCAGTTCTTC,CASSPLPGGAGRQFF